These 13 T cell receptor beta chains share one sample of origin, sequenced in a study of T cells in Graves' hyperthyroidism and ophthalmopathy. Authors of the study amplified TCR beta CDR3 regions from RNA transcripts. RT-PCR in the first round (using the HTBI primer set) targeted the TCR CDR3. TCRdb reprocessed the multiplex PCR reads with MiXCR, giving one entry per CDR3 protein. The sample contains approximately 410,000 distinct CDR3 sequences, roughly 15% of which appear only once. Sequenced material: blood. All receptors come from a man aged 18 to 30 with Graves' ophthalmopathy.

This clonotype was recorded at least ten times. The rearrangement uses TRBV18 and TRBJ1-5; D perhaps matches TRBD1 (6 bases). The germline gives CDR1 KGHSH, CDR2 LQKENI. The V and J ends lost 3 bases and 9 bases respectively, with 15 bases between them. This CDR3 contains 14 residues. In DNA, the CDR3 is TGTGCCAGCTCACCGGGGGGCCGGGGAAGGCCCCAGCATTTT. Its protein is CASSPGGRGRPQHF.

This clonotype showed up many times. The chain is built from TRBV7-2 and TRBJ2-7, with D unresolved. This CDR3 is 13 amino acids long. Germline loops: CDR1 SGHTA, CDR2 FQGNSA. The ends were cut back, 2 bases at V and 0 bases at J, with 5 bases in the middle. The CDR3 loop is CASSLSYSYEQYF. In DNA, the CDR3 is TGTGCCAGCAGCTTATCCTACTCCTACGAGCAGTACTTC.

This clonotype was recorded many times. This sequence joins TRBV20-1 and TRBJ2-3; TRBD1 aligns across 7 bases. The V gene's germline CDR1 is DFQATT and CDR2 SNEGSKA (reference sequence). V lost 2 bases to trimming and J lost 1 base; unmatched junction nucleotides: 9. The CDR3 runs 16 residues. CDR3 in DNA: TGCAGTGCTAGAATACAGGGGTTTGAGGGCACAGATACGCAGTATTTT. Translating it yields CSARIQGFEGTDTQYF.

The genes are TRBV19 and TRBJ1-4; D is uncertain. The CDR3 spans 13 residues. The germline CDR1 and CDR2 sequences are LNHDA and SQIVND (reference sequence). Trimming took 7 bases from V and 10 from J, leaving 16 bases between them. In DNA form, the CDR3 reads TGTGCCAGTACTGTACTACCCGAGGGAAAACTGTTTTTT. Encoded protein: CASTVLPEGKLFF.

This clonotype has just a few counts. V gene TRBV7-9 combines with J gene TRBJ2-3; a possible D gene is TRBD1 (5 bases). Trimming removed 8 bases from V and 0 bases from J, with 15 bases in between. The CDR3 runs 15 residues. Germline V lookup: CDR1 SEHNR, CDR2 FQNEAQ (reference sequence). The CDR3 is CASARYGASTDTQYF. The CDR3 DNA is TGTGCCAGCGCCCGCTATGGGGCCAGCACAGATACGCAGTATTTT.

This clonotype appeared many times. The junction and the germline gene differ at one end; a read error may be behind it. This sequence joins TRBV3-1 and TRBJ1-2, with 7 positions matching TRBD1. CDR1 and CDR2 (germline): LGHDT, YNNKEL (reference sequence). The CDR3 covers 14 residues. The chain's CDR3 is CASSEENRGSGYTF. DNA for the CDR3: TGTGCCAGCAGCGAAGAAAACAGGGGCAGTGGCTACACCTTC.

This clonotype has more than one count but fewer than ten. The chain employs TRBV30 and TRBJ1-2; TRBD1 aligns across 8 bases. J lost 2 bases, V lost 2 bases, and 7 bases had no gene match. Germline V gene data show CDR1 as GTSNPN and CDR2 as SVGIG (reference sequence). This CDR3 is 15 amino acids long. The CDR3 loop is CAWSIGQGENYGYTF. The DNA for the CDR3 is TGTGCCTGGAGTATCGGACAGGGCGAGAACTATGGCTACACCTTC.

The rearrangement joins TRBV19 to TRBJ2-5; D could derive from TRBD1 or TRBD2 (5 bases each). Trimming pared 3 bases from V and 4 bases from J, leaving 18 bases between. CDR1 LNHDA and CDR2 SQIVND come from the germline V gene (reference sequence). This CDR3 comprises 16 residues. The CDR3 sequence is CASSMAMRGVGETQYF. The CDR3 DNA reads as TGTGCCAGTAGTATGGCCATGCGAGGGGTGGGAGAGACCCAGTACTTC.

There are many counts of this clonotype. The chain combines TRBV18 with TRBJ2-7, with TRBD1 matching over 7 bases. Germline CDR1 reads KGHSH; CDR2 reads LQKENI. J lost 3 bases, V lost 8 bases, and 13 bases had no gene match. The CDR3 contains 15 residues. The CDR3 DNA sequence: TGTGCCAGCACGAGGGACCGGGACAGAGGCTACGAGCAGTACTTC. Amino acids: CASTRDRDRGYEQYF.

This clonotype occurred many times. The chain carries TRBV2 and TRBJ1-2, with D hard to call. CDR3 length equals 15 residues. Deletions cut 3 bases from V and 5 bases from J, with 16 bases between. Germline CDR1 and CDR2: SNHLY and FYNNEI. CDR3 residues: CASSENPGRTYGYTF. Written as DNA, the CDR3 is TGTGCCAGCAGTGAGAATCCAGGAAGAACTTATGGCTACACCTTC.

At least ten counts were recorded for this clonotype. This rearrangement joins TRBV5-8 to TRBJ2-7, with 10 bases fitting TRBD2. The V gene end was trimmed by 2 bases and the J gene end by 2 bases; junction bases not matched to a gene: 4. From germline, CDR1 is SGHTS and CDR2 YDEGEE. This CDR3 is 15 amino acids long. CDR3 sequence (DNA): TGTGCCAGCAGCTTTTTAGCGGGAGGACCCTACGAGCAGTACTTC. It codes for CASSFLAGGPYEQYF.

This clonotype has a handful of counts. This chain connects TRBV7-9 to TRBJ1-4; D is ambiguous. The CDR3 runs to 11 residues. Germline values: CDR1 SEHNR, CDR2 FQNEAQ (reference sequence). The V and J ends lost 3 bases and 7 bases respectively, with 3 bases between them. The CDR3 DNA reads TGTGCCAGCAGCTTTGGTGAAAAACTGTTTTTT. Its protein product is CASSFGEKLFF.

This clonotype showed up many times. The CDR3 region has the DNA TGTGCCAGCAGTCCCGGGGGCTTCTCTGGAAACACCATATATTTT. Residues: CASSPGGFSGNTIYF. This sequence joins TRBV12-3 or TRBV12-4 and TRBJ1-3, with a weak D call TRBD1 (6 bases). Trimming shortened V by 5 bases and J by 0 bases, and 11 bases separated the two germline ends. The CDR3 has 15 amino acids.